Following are 17 T cell receptor beta chains from one sample sequenced in a study of blood T cell repertoires in COVID-19 (dated by TCRdb to about 2020). Receptor amplification or capture employed the immunoSEQ multiplex PCR assay. The table was pulled from immuneACCESS by TCRdb, which kept in-frame rearrangements only. Such tables lose some clones; where checked, under half of the loss comes from unresolved V genes, and the rest has no known cause. The sample table records just under 150,000 clones; 75% to 90% of these occur just once. Jointly, the top ten make up 4.5% to 6% of the sample. Material for sequencing was peripheral blood. These TCRs come from a human donor in a cohort sampled during active COVID-19.

This clone was seen a handful of times. The chain joins TRBV12-3 or TRBV12-4 to TRBJ1-2; 10 positions agree with TRBD1. The CDR3 spans 12 residues. Trimming at V came to 6 bases and at J to 8 bases, leaving 3 bases not matched to a gene. The CDR3 sequence: CASSRTGGGYTF. CDR3 DNA: TGTGCCAGCAGCAGGACAGGGGGAGGCTACACCTTC.

CDR3 sequence (DNA): TGTGCCAGCAGCCTTACCCAGGGGGCCCGTAATGAAAAACTGTTTTTT. Translated, it gives CASSLTQGARNEKLFF. This chain uses TRBV5-6 with TRBJ1-4, with 8 bases matching TRBD1. This CDR3 contains 16 residues. V shed 4 bases and J 4 bases; nucleotides not matched to a gene: 9. The germline CDR1 and CDR2 sequences are SGHDT and YYEEEE.

The chain carries TRBV9 and TRBJ2-2; TRBD1 matches 7 bases. V was clipped by 1 base and J by 3 bases; unmatched bases: 3. Germline CDR1 and CDR2: SGDLS and YYNGEE. The CDR3 runs 15 residues. CDR3 coding DNA: TGTGCCAGCAGCGTATGGGACAGAGACACCGGGGAGCTGTTTTTT. Translating it yields CASSVWDRDTGELFF.

This clone appeared a single time. The V and J genes are TRBV28 and TRBJ1-2; the D gene is possibly TRBD1 (6 bases). With 0 bases removed from V and 8 bases from J, the gap between germline ends came to 13 bases. This CDR3 contains 14 residues. Germline V lookup: CDR1 MDHEN, CDR2 SYDVKM. The CDR3 bases are TGTGCCAGCAGTTTATGGGGCAGGGGTTTCGGCTACACCTTC. Protein sequence: CASSLWGRGFGYTF.

The CDR3 bases are TGTGCCAGCAGCCAAAACTCAGGGGCCACAGATACGCAGTATTTT. Protein: CASSQNSGATDTQYF. This chain links TRBV3-1 (or the pseudogene TRBV3-2) with TRBJ2-3; the D gene is possibly TRBD1 (6 bases). Germline assignment: CDR1 LGHDT and CDR2 YNNKEL (reference sequence). V lost 2 bases and J 2 bases, leaving 11 bases between the germline ends. This CDR3 spans 15 amino acids.

The gene calls are TRBV21-1 and TRBJ1-1. TRBV21-1 represents a pseudogene. CDR3 size: 15 residues. In DNA, the CDR3 is TGTGCCAGCAGCAAGCGGGGAGGGCGGAACACTGAAGCTTTCTTT. It translates to CASSKRGGRNTEAFF.

The V call is TRBV7-9, the J call TRBJ2-6; no clear D gene. V dropped 3 bases and J dropped 0 bases, with 6 bases sitting between them. The CDR3 length is 15 residues. Germline V gene data show CDR1 as SEHNR and CDR2 as FQNEAQ (reference sequence). CDR3 in amino acids: CASSFELSGANVLTF. CDR3 nucleotides: TGTGCCAGCAGCTTCGAGCTCTCTGGGGCCAACGTCCTGACTTTC. The full variable domain, rest sourced from reference TRBV7-9 and TRBJ2-6, is DTGVSQNPRHKITKRGQNVTFRCDPISEHNRLYWYRQTLGQGPEFLTYFQNEAQLEKSRLLSDRFSAERPKGSFSTLEIQRTEQGDSAMYLCASSFELSGANVLTFGAGSRLTVL.

V gene TRBV18 combines with J gene TRBJ2-7, with 8 bases lining up with TRBD1. In germline, CDR1 is KGHSH, CDR2 LQKENI. Losses at the gene ends were 5 bases for V and 5 bases for J; bases not matched to a gene: 11. CDR3 size: 15 residues. Here the CDR3 reads CASSLGQAEFNEQYV. The CDR3 DNA is TGTGCCAGCTCATTGGGACAGGCCGAATTTAACGAGCAGTACGTC.

The chain recombines TRBV5-1 with TRBJ2-1; tentative D call: TRBD2 (7 bases). V dropped 0 bases and J dropped 4 bases, with 20 bases sitting between them. This CDR3 contains 18 residues. CDR1 is SGHRS, CDR2 YFSETQ, per germline. CDR3 DNA: TGCGCCAGCAGCTTGGCCTCGGGGGGCTCCTACACTTACAATGAGCAGTTCTTC. Translation gives CASSLASGGSYTYNEQFF.

V usage is TRBV6-5 and J usage is TRBJ2-1; 7 bases agree with TRBD2. CDR3 length: 11 residues. V lost 2 bases to trimming and J lost 14 bases; unmatched junction nucleotides: 3. Germline values: CDR1 MNHEY, CDR2 SVGAGI. The CDR3, as DNA: TGTGCCAGCAGTTACGAGCGGGAAGAGTTCTTC. It specifies CASSYEREEFF.

The chain recombines TRBV5-4 with TRBJ2-3; D is uncertain. The germline gives CDR1 SGHNT, CDR2 YYREEE (reference sequence). The CDR3 has 14 residues. V shed 3 bases and J shed 1 base, with 9 bases lying between them. Here the CDR3 DNA reads TGTGCCAGCAGCTCGCGAGAGGGCACAGATACGCAGTATTTT. Its translation is CASSSREGTDTQYF.

The rearrangement joins TRBV7-3 to TRBJ2-2; 8 nucleotides agree with TRBD1. Unmatched junction bases numbered 9, after V lost 6 bases and J lost 3 bases. The germline CDR1 and CDR2 sequences are SGHTA and FQGTGA. This CDR3 comprises 16 residues. DNA for the CDR3: TGTGCCAGCAGTTCGGGACAGGTTCGGGACACCGGGGAGCTGTTTTTT. Its translation is CASSSGQVRDTGELFF.

The chain carries TRBV5-5 and TRBJ2-7, with 10 bases aligning to TRBD2. The CDR3 loop spans 14 amino acids. V lost 0 bases, J lost 3 bases, and 0 bases stayed unmatched. Looked up from germline, CDR1 is SGHKS and CDR2 is YYEKEE (reference sequence). CDR3 nucleotide sequence: TGTGCCAGCAGCTTGGGGACTAGCGGCTACGAGCAGTACGTC. Protein sequence: CASSLGTSGYEQYV.

This clone was counted once. The chain's CDR3 is CASSLILEPRSTDTQYF. The CDR3 nucleotides read TGTGCCAGCAGCTTAATTCTTGAGCCGAGGAGCACAGATACGCAGTATTTT. The chain uses TRBV7-2 and TRBJ2-3; no reliable D call. V dropped 2 bases and J dropped 0 bases, with 15 bases sitting between them. The CDR3 is 17 residues long. Germline CDR1 SGHTA, CDR2 FQGNSA. Together with reference TRBV7-2 and TRBJ2-3, the CDR3 gives the full variable domain: GAGVSQSPSNKVTEKGKDVELRCDPISGHTALYWYRQSLGQGLEFLIYFQGNSAPDKSGLPSDRFSAERTGGSVSTLTIQRTQQEDSAVYLCASSLILEPRSTDTQYFGPGTRLTVL.

In DNA form, the CDR3 reads TGTGCCAGCAGCCCAGACAGGGACGGTTCACCCCTCCACTTT. It yields the protein CASSPDRDGSPLHF. The chain joins TRBV2 to TRBJ1-6; 7 nucleotides match TRBD1. J lost 9 bases, V lost 6 bases, and 8 bases had no gene match. CDR3 length equals 14 residues. Looked up from germline, CDR1 is SNHLY and CDR2 is FYNNEI.

The J gene is TRBJ1-2, the V gene TRBV7-9; 8 nucleotides match TRBD1. Germline V gives CDR1 SEHNR, CDR2 FQNEAQ (reference sequence). V shed 3 bases, J shed 7 bases, and the junction held 1 base outside the gene matches. CDR3 length: 12 residues. The CDR3 bases are TGTGCCAGCAGCTTGACAGGGGTTGGCTACACCTTC. The encoded protein is CASSLTGVGYTF.

The V call is TRBV19, the J call TRBJ1-1, with D possibly matching TRBD1 (5 bases). Trimming pared 2 bases from V and 5 bases from J, leaving 9 bases between. Germline V lookup: CDR1 LNHDA, CDR2 SQIVND (reference sequence). The CDR3 runs 13 residues. CDR3 sequence reads: CASSIQGGTEAFF. The CDR3 coding sequence is TGTGCCAGTAGTATACAGGGAGGGACTGAAGCTTTCTTT.